Included here is one TCR beta chain sequence, with context. These data belong to a study of blood T cell repertoires in COVID-19. As for the study in general: PBMCs, B-cell-depleted T cells, or T cells provided the cDNA or gDNA that made up the material.

Per the authors' pipeline: Reference gene primers were amplified, and this amplification served to estimate nucleated cell counts. Libraries were prepared by immunoSEQ multiplex PCR; TCRdb keeps only in-frame clonotypes and omits some of them. V, J and clone size are those of that table, while D and trimming were read from the DNA. The data contain tens of thousands of clones, approximately 87% of them singletons. The ends were cut back, 5 bases at V and 7 bases at J, with 11 bases in the middle. The CDR3 length is 12 residues. Germline CDR1 reads SGHTA; CDR2 reads FQGNSA. The rearrangement joins TRBV7-2 to TRBJ1-1; D is unresolved. What was sequenced was peripheral blood. The clonotype originates from a human donor in a cohort sampled during active COVID-19. The CDR3, as DNA: TGTGCCAGCAGCCTGCAGCGGGGTGAAGCTTTCTTT. Translated: CASSLQRGEAFF.